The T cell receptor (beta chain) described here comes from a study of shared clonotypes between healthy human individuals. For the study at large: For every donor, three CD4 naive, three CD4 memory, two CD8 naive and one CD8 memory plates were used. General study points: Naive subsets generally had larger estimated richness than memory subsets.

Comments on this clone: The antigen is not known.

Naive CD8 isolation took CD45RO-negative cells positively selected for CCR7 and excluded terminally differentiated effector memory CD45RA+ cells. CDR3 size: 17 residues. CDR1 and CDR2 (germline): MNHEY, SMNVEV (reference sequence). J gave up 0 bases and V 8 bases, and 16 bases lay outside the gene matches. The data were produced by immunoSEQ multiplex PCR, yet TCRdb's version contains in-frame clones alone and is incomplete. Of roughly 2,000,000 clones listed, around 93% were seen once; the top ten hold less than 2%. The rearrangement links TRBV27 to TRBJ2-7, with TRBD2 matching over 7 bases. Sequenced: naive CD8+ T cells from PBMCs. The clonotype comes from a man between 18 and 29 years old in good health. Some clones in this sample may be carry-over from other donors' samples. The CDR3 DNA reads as TGTGCCAGCGCTCCCCGAGCGGGGCCAGATTACTCCTACGAGCAGTACTTC. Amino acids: CASAPRAGPDYSYEQYF.